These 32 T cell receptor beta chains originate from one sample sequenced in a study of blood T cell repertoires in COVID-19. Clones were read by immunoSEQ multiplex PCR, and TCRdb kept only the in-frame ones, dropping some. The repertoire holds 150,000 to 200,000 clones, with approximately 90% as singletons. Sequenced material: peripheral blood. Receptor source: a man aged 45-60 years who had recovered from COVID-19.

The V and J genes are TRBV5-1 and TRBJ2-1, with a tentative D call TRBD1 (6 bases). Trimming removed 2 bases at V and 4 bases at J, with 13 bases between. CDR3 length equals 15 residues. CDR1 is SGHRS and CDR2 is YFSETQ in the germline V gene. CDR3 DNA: TGCGCCAGCAGCTTTAGGGGGAACGGATACAATGAGCAGTTCTTC. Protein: CASSFRGNGYNEQFF. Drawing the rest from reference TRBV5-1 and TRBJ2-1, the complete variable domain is KAGVTQTPRYLIKTRGQQVTLSCSPISGHRSVSWYQQTPGQGLQFLFEYFSETQRNKGNFPGRFSGRQFSNSRSEMNVSTLELGDSALYLCASSFRGNGYNEQFFGPGTRLTVL.

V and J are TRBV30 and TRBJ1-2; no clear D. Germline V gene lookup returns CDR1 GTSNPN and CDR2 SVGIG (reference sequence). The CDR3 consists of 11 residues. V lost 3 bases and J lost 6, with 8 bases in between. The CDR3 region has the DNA TGTGCCTGGAGCCAGTATGATGGCTACACCTTC. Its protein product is CAWSQYDGYTF.

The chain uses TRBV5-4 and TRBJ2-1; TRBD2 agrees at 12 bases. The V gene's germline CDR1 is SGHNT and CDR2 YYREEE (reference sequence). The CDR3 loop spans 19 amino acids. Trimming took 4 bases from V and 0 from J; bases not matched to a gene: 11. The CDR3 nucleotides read TGTGCCAGCAGCCCGCTACTAGCGGGAGGCCTCAGCTCCTACAATGAGCAGTTCTTC. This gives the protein CASSPLLAGGLSSYNEQFF.

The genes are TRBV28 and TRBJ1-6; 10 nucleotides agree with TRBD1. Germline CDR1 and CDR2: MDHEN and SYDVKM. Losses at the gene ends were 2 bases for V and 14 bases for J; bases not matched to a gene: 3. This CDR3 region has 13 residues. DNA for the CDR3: TGTGCCAGCAGTTTACCCGGGACAGGGGCCCTCCACTTT. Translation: CASSLPGTGALHF.

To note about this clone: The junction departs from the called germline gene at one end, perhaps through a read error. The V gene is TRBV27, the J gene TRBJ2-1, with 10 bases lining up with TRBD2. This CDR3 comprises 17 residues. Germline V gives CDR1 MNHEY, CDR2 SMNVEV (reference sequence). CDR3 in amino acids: CASSLSGTSGKWSEQFF. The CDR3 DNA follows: TGTGCCAGCAGCTTATCGGGAACTAGCGGGAAATGGTCTGAGCAGTTCTTC.

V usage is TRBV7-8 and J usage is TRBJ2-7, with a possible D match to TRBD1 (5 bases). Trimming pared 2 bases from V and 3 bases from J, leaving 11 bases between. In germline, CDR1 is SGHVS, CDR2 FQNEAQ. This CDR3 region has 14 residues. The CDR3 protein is CASSLSQGGYEQYF. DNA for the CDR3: TGTGCCAGCAGCTTAAGTCAGGGTGGCTACGAGCAGTACTTC.

CDR3: CASSFVSGTGAGNTEAFF. Written as DNA, the CDR3 is TGTGCCAGCAGTTTCGTGTCCGGGACAGGGGCGGGAAACACTGAAGCTTTCTTT. The chain has TRBV6-2 or TRBV6-3 and TRBJ1-1; TRBD1 agrees at 10 bases. V was clipped by 4 bases and J by 2 bases; unmatched bases: 13. CDR1 is MNHEY and CDR2 is SVGEGT in the germline V gene. This CDR3 region has 18 residues.

In DNA form, the CDR3 reads TGTGCCAGCAGCTTGGGACAGCTTATCTCTAGCACAGATACGCAGTATTTT. Amino acids: CASSLGQLISSTDTQYF. V usage is TRBV5-6 and J usage is TRBJ2-3; D is possibly TRBD1 (5 bases). Trimming pared 0 bases from V and 0 bases from J, leaving 14 bases between. The CDR3 length is 17 residues. Germline assignment: CDR1 SGHDT and CDR2 YYEEEE.

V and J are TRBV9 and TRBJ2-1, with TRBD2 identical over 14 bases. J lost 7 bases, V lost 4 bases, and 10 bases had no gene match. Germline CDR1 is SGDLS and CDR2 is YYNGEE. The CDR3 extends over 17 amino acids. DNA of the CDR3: TGTGCCAGCAGCTCCTGGACTAGCGGGAGGAAGGAAAATGAGCAGTTCTTC. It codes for CASSSWTSGRKENEQFF.

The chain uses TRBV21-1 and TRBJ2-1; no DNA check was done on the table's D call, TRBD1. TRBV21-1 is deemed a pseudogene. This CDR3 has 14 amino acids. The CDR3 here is CASSKEGVRNEQFF. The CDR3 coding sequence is TGTGCCAGCAGCAAAGAGGGGGTTCGGAATGAGCAGTTCTTC.

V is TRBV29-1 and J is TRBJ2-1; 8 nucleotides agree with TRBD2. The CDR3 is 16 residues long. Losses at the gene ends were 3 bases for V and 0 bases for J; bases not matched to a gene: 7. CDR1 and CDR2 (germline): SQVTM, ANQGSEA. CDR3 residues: CSVDLTSVDSYNEQFF. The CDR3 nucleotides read TGCAGCGTTGATCTGACTAGCGTGGACTCCTACAATGAGCAGTTCTTC.

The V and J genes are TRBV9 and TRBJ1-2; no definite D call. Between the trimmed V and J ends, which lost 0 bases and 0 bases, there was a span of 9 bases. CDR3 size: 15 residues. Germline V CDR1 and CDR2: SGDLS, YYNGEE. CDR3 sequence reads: CASSVGVLANYGYTF. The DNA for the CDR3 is TGTGCCAGCAGCGTAGGCGTACTAGCTAACTATGGCTACACCTTC.

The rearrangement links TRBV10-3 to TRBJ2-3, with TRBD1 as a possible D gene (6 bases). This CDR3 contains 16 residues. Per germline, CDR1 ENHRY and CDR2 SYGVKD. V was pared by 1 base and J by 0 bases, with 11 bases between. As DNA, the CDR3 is TGTGCCATCAGTGAGTTCGGACAGACTAGCACAGATACGCAGTATTTT. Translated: CAISEFGQTSTDTQYF.

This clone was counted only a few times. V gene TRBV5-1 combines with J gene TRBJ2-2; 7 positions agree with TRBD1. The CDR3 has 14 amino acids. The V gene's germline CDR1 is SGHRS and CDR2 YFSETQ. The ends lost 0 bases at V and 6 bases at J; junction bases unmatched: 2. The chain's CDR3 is CASSLDDRAGELFF. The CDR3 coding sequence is TGCGCCAGCAGCTTGGACGACAGGGCCGGGGAGCTGTTTTTT.

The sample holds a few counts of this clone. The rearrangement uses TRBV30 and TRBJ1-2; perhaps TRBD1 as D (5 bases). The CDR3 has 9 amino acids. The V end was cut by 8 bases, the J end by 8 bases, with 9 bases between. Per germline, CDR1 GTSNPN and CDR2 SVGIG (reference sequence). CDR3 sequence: CAQGEGYTF. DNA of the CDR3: TGTGCCCAAGGGGAAGGCTACACCTTC. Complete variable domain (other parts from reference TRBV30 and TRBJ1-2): SQTIHQWPATLVQPVGSPLSLECTVEGTSNPNLYWYRQAAGRGLQLLFYSVGIGQISSEVPQNLSASRPQDRQFILSSKKLLLSDSGFYLCAQGEGYTFGSGTRLTVV.

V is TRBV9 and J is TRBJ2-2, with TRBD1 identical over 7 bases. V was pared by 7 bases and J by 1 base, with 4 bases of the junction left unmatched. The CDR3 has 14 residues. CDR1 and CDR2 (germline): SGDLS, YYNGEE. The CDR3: CASGQVRNTGELFF. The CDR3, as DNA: TGTGCCAGCGGACAGGTTCGGAACACCGGGGAGCTGTTTTTT. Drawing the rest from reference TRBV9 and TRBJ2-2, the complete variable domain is DSGVTQTPKHLITATGQRVTLRCSPRSGDLSVYWYQQSLDQGLQFLIQYYNGEERAKGNILERFSAQQFPDLHSELNLSSLELGDSALYFCASGQVRNTGELFFGEGSRLTVL.

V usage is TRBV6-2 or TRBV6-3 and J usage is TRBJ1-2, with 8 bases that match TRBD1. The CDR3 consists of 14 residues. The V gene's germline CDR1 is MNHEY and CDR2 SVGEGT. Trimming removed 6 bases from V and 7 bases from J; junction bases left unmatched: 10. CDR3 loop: CASSWAGTGSGYTF. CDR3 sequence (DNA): TGTGCCAGCAGCTGGGCCGGGACAGGTAGTGGCTACACCTTC.

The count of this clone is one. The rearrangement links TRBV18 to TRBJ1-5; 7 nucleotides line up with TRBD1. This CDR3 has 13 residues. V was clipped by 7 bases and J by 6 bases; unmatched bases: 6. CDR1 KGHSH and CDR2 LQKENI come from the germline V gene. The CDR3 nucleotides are TGTGCCAGCTGCAAGGAGGGGGCTCAGCCCCAGCATTTT. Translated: CASCKEGAQPQHF.

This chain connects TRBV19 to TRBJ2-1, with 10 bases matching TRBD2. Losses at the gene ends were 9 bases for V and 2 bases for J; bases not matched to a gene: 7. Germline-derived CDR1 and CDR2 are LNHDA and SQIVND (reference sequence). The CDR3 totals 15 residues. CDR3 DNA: TGTGCCAGCACACCGACTAGCGGGCCCTACAATGAGCAGTTCTTC. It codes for CASTPTSGPYNEQFF.

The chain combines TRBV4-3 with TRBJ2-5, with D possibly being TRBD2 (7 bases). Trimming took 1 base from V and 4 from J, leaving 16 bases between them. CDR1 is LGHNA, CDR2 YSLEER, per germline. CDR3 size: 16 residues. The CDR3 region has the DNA TGCGCCAGCAGCCAAGGCTGGGGGGGGCTCAGAGAGACCCAGTACTTC. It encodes CASSQGWGGLRETQYF.

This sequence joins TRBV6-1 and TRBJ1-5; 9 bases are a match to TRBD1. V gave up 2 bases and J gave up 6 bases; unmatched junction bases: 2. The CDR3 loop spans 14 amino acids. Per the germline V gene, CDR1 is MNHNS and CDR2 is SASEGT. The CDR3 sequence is CASSEWTGVQPQHF. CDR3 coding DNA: TGTGCCAGCAGTGAATGGACAGGGGTTCAGCCCCAGCATTTT.

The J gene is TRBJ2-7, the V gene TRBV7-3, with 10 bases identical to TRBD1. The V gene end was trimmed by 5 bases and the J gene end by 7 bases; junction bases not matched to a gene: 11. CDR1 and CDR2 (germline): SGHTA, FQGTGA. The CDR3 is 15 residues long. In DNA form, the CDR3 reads TGTGCCAGCAGCCGAACGGGGACAGGGGTGGAAGAGCAGTACTTC. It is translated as CASSRTGTGVEEQYF.

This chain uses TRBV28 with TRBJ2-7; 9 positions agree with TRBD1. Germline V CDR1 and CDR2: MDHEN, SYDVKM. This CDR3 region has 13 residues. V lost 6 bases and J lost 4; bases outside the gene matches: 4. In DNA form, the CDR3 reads TGTGCCAGCAGGACCGGGACAGGGTACGAGCAGTACTTC. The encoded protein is CASRTGTGYEQYF.

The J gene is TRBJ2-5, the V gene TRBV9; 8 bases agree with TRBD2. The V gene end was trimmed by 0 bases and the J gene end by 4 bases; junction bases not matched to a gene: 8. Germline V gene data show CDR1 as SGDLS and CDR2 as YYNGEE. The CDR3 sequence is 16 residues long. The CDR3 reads CASSVDQRGSPETQYF. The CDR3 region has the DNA TGTGCCAGCAGCGTAGACCAGCGGGGGAGCCCAGAGACCCAGTACTTC. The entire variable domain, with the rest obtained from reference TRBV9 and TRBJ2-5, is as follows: DSGVTQTPKHLITATGQRVTLRCSPRSGDLSVYWYQQSLDQGLQFLIQYYNGEERAKGNILERFSAQQFPDLHSELNLSSLELGDSALYFCASSVDQRGSPETQYFGPGTRLLVL.

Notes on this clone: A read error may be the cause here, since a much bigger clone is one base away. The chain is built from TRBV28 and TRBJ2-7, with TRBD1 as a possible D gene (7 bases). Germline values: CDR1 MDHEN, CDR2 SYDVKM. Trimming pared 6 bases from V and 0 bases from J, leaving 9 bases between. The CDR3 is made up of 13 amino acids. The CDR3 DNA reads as TGTGCCAGCAGGCGGGACAGCTCCTACGAGCAGTACTTC. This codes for CASRRDSSYEQYF.

CDR3 residues: CASSLTSGGSTDTQYF. The CDR3 nucleotides read TGCGCCAGCAGCTTGACTAGCGGGGGGAGCACAGATACGCAGTATTTT. This chain uses TRBV5-1 with TRBJ2-3; 12 bases are shared with TRBD2. The CDR3 is made up of 16 amino acids. Germline CDR1 and CDR2: SGHRS and YFSETQ. J was trimmed by 0 bases and V by 1 base; bases with no gene match: 0. The variable domain in full, completed from reference TRBV5-1 and TRBJ2-3, reads KAGVTQTPRYLIKTRGQQVTLSCSPISGHRSVSWYQQTPGQGLQFLFEYFSETQRNKGNFPGRFSGRQFSNSRSEMNVSTLELGDSALYLCASSLTSGGSTDTQYFGPGTRLTVL.

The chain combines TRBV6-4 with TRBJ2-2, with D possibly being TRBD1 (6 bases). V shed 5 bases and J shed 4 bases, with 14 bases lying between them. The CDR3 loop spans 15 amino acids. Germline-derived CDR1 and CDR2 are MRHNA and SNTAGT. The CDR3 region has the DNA TGTGCCAGCAGTATGGGACAAGTGGGCACCGGGGAGCTGTTTTTT. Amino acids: CASSMGQVGTGELFF.

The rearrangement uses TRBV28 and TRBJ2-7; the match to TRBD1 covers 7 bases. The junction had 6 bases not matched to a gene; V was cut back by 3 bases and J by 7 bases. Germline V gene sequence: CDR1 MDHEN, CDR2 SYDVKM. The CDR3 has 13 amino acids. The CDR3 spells CASSFDRAREQYF. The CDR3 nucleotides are TGTGCCAGCAGTTTTGACAGGGCAAGGGAGCAGTACTTC.

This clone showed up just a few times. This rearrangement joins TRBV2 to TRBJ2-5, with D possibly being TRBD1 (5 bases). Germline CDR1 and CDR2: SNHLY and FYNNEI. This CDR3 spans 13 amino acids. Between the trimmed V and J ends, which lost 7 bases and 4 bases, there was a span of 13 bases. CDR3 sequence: CASTEDSRETQYF. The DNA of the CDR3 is TGTGCCAGCACGGAAGACAGCAGAGAGACCCAGTACTTC.

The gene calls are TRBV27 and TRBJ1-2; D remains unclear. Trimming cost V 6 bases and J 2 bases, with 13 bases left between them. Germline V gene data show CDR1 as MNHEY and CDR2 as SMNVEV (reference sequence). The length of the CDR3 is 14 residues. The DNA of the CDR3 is TGTGCCAGCAGGGCGACGGGGTCCAACTATGGCTACACCTTC. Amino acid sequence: CASRATGSNYGYTF.

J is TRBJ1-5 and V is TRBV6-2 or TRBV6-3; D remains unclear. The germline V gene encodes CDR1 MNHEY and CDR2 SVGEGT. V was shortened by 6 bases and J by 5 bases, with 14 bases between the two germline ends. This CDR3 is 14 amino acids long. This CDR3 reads CASSSSIRDQPQHF. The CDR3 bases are TGTGCCAGCAGCTCTTCTATCCGGGATCAGCCCCAGCATTTT.

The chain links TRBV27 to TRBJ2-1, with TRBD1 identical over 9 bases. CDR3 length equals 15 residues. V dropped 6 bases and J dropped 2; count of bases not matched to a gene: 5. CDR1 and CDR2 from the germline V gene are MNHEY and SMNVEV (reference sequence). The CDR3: CASRLQGAAYNEQFF. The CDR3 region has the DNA TGTGCCAGCAGGCTACAGGGGGCGGCCTACAATGAGCAGTTCTTC.